This TCR beta chain is from a study of Ad26.COV2.S vaccination and SARS-CoV-2 variants. Regarding the study as a whole: Spike-specific TCR breadth was greater in vaccine than placebo recipients. Substantial breadth was reported for post-vaccination spike-specific CD8+ and CD4+ T cells. TCR breadth and depth estimates may have understated total T cell responses.

The method was immunoSEQ multiplex PCR; TCRdb's version includes in-frame clones alone and lacks a portion of them. The sample includes about 350,000 clones, around 89% seen only once; the top ten take approximately 5%. The treatment is: roughly 18 received Ad26.COV2.S at low or high dose, single or two shots; a few received placebo; per-sample allocation not given. Sample collection was performed on day 63 after the first vaccine or placebo injection. Vaccination used an Ad26 vector expressing Wuhan-strain SARS-CoV-2 spike. CDR1 and CDR2 (germline): MNHEY, SVGAGI. This CDR3 spans 15 amino acids. V shed 2 bases and J shed 9 bases, with 14 bases lying between them. Regarding this clone: Antigen unknown.

The V gene is TRBV6-5, the J gene TRBJ1-6; D may be TRBD1 (6 bases). The receptor was isolated from a person aged 18-65 years who received the Ad26.COV2.S COVID-19 vaccine or a placebo. Sample: peripheral blood, taken in a trial of Ad26.COV2.S vaccine versus placebo. Here the CDR3 DNA reads TGTGCCAGCAGTTACGTTGAAGGGGGAGGTTCACCCCTCCACTTT. Protein sequence: CASSYVEGGGSPLHF.